This record concerns one T cell receptor beta chain sequence. Its specificity is unknown. The entry originates in a study of graft-versus-host responses after intestinal transplantation. The V and J ends lost 1 base and 10 bases, in that order; junction bases with no gene match: 6. This CDR3 has 13 residues. The germline gives CDR1 MGHDK, CDR2 SYGVNS. Sequencing used immunoSEQ multiplex PCR; TCRdb keeps in-frame clones, though not all of them. The data contain under 85,000 clones, approximately 96% of them singletons. Study results and caveats: Early after transplant, HvG declines were associated with peak levels of circulating GvH clones.

The origin of this receptor is a human donor who received an intestinal transplant. The gene calls are TRBV25-1 and TRBJ1-1; TRBD1 agrees at 7 bases. This specimen was unstimulated CD8+ T cells sorted from spleen or lymph node cells, taken before intestinal transplant. The CDR3 coding sequence is TGTGCCAGCAGTGAATGGGGGGACAGACGAGCTTTCTTT. This translates into CASSEWGDRRAFF.